Ten or more counts support the clone carrying this T cell receptor (beta chain). What it binds is unknown. The data originate from a study of spatial heterogeneity in lung cancer. Study overall: Follow-up PBMC samples were sequenced when available, at a median of approximately 23 months after resection. Alpha-chain detections were consistently fewer than beta-chain detections among the sequences.

Whole-study results and caveats: Blood showed ubiquitous tumor TCRs more often at resection than at routine follow-up.

Trimming left V 6 bases short and J 5 bases short, with 10 bases between. This CDR3 has 11 residues. Germline assignment: CDR1 DFQATT and CDR2 SNEGSKA (reference sequence). TCRdb used MiXCR to reprocess the 5' RACE reads, holding one entry per CDR3 protein. Among under 30,000 distinct CDR3 sequences, roughly 6% were seen once, and the ten largest hold roughly a fifth. Time point indicated: blood at routine non-recurrence follow-up after resection. Unsorted whole RNA from tumor, nontumor lung or frozen PBMC underwent sequencing. This specimen consisted of PBMCs, obtained at follow-up. The clonotype comes from a male donor with early-stage non-small cell lung cancer. The J gene is TRBJ1-1, the V gene TRBV20-1, with D perhaps matching TRBD1 (6 bases). CDR3 amino acids: CSARQGTEAFF. The CDR3 coding sequence is TGCAGTGCCCGCCAGGGGACTGAAGCTTTCTTT.